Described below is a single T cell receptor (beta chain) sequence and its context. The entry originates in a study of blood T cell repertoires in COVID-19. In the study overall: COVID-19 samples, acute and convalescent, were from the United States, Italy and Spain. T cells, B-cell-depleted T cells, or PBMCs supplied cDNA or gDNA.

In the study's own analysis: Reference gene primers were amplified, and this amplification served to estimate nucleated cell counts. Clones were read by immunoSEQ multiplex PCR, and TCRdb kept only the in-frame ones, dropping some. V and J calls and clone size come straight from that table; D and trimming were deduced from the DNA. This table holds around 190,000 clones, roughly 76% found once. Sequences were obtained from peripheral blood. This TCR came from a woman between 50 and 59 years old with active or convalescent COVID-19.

CDR3 DNA: TGTGCCAGCAGTTTGACCGGAGGCTCTGGGGCCAACGTCCTGACTTTC. Translation: CASSLTGGSGANVLTF. The chain employs TRBV6-2 or TRBV6-3 and TRBJ2-6, with a tentative D call TRBD2 (5 bases). The CDR3 is 16 amino acids. V was clipped by 4 bases and J by 0 bases, with 10 bases between them. Germline CDR1 MNHEY, CDR2 SVGEGT.